The 26 T cell receptor beta chains below were found in one sample sequenced in a study of T cells in Graves' hyperthyroidism and ophthalmopathy. Authors of the study amplified TCR beta CDR3 regions from RNA transcripts. TCR CDR3 underwent first-round RT-PCR with the HTBI primer set. TCRdb analysed the multiplex PCR reads with MiXCR anew, one entry per CDR3 protein. The data show hundreds of thousands of distinct CDR3 sequences, 14% to 15% seen once. The specimen sequenced was blood. Receptors were obtained from a man between 18 and 29 years old with Graves' ophthalmopathy.

As concerns this clonotype: A clone one base away is much larger, so this may be a read error. This chain connects TRBV7-9 to TRBJ2-7; D is unclear. Germline assignment: CDR1 SEHNR and CDR2 FQNEAQ (reference sequence). This CDR3 is built from 15 residues. Trimming took 4 bases from V and 3 from J, leaving 16 bases between them. CDR3 nucleotides: TGTGCCAGCAGCTCGCCCTCGGATACCGACTACGAGCAGTACTTC. Its protein product is CASSSPSDTDYEQYF.

This clonotype has ten or more counts. The chain couples TRBV7-8 to TRBJ2-7; D remains unclear. Trimming cost V 3 bases and J 3 bases, with 9 bases left between them. The CDR3 has 13 residues. Germline values: CDR1 SGHVS, CDR2 FQNEAQ. The CDR3, as DNA: TGTGCCAGCAGCTTGAGTCTGGACTACGAGCAGTACTTC. This gives the protein CASSLSLDYEQYF.

This clonotype has just a few counts. This rearrangement joins TRBV20-1 to TRBJ1-3; D is unresolved. Germline V CDR1 and CDR2: DFQATT, SNEGSKA (reference sequence). CDR3 length equals 17 residues. Trimming took off 0 bases at V and 0 bases at J, with 15 bases between the two ends. The CDR3 coding sequence is TGCAGTGCTAGAGATATGACGGGTTGGACCTCTGGAAACACCATATATTTT. Its translation: CSARDMTGWTSGNTIYF.

The chain employs TRBV7-6 and TRBJ2-2; D remains unclear. Germline CDR1 is SGHVS and CDR2 is FNYEAQ. Trimming took off 6 bases at V and 4 bases at J, with 9 bases between the two ends. The CDR3 contains 13 residues. CDR3 nucleotides: TGTGCCAGCAGTTACGGTAGCACCGGGGAGCTGTTTTTT. Translated: CASSYGSTGELFF.

The chain uses TRBV6-4 and TRBJ2-5; D uncertain. Trimming took off 7 bases at V and 7 bases at J, with 13 bases between the two ends. The CDR3 spans 12 residues. The germline V gene has CDR1 MRHNA and CDR2 SNTAGT. CDR3 sequence (DNA): TGTGCCAGCACCCACCACCATCGGACCCAGTACTTC. As protein: CASTHHHRTQYF.

This clonotype was recorded at least ten times. The chain joins TRBV4-1 to TRBJ1-4, with D perhaps TRBD1 (5 bases). V lost 4 bases and J lost 1, with 13 bases in between. The germline gives CDR1 MGHRA, CDR2 YSYEKL. The CDR3 runs 16 residues. In DNA, the CDR3 is TGCGCCAGCAGCCGACCGGTGAGGGGAACTAATGAAAAACTGTTTTTT. Translation gives CASSRPVRGTNEKLFF.

This clonotype was counted at least ten times. The chain is built from TRBV12-5 and TRBJ2-1, with 10 bases aligning to TRBD2. Trimming cost V 2 bases and J 6 bases; bases outside gene matches: 4. This CDR3 is built from 15 residues. Germline values: CDR1 LGHNT, CDR2 FRNRAP. DNA of the CDR3: TGTGCTAGTGGTTTGTGGCTAGCGGGAGTCAATGAGCAGTTCTTC. It encodes CASGLWLAGVNEQFF.

This clonotype was counted a few times. The genes are TRBV6-2 or TRBV6-3 and TRBJ1-6; D is ambiguous. The V gene's germline CDR1 is MNHEY and CDR2 SVGEGT. V lost 1 base, J lost 7 bases, and 5 bases lay in between. This CDR3 contains 13 residues. The CDR3 nucleotides are TGTGCCAGCAGTTACTTGACAAATTCACCCCTCCACTTT. This sequence encodes CASSYLTNSPLHF.

This clonotype was detected many times. The chain joins TRBV12-5 to TRBJ2-1; the D gene could be TRBD1 or TRBD2 (6 bases each). The CDR3 is made up of 13 amino acids. V was clipped by 5 bases and J by 10 bases, with 15 bases between them. Per germline, CDR1 LGHNT and CDR2 FRNRAP. The CDR3: CASGPTGGNEQFF. CDR3 nucleotides: TGTGCTAGTGGTCCCACCGGGGGCAACGAGCAGTTCTTC.

The sample holds many counts of this clonotype. Here the CDR3 reads CASSSQDSTGELFF. CDR3 DNA sequence: TGTGCCAGCAGCTCACAGGATAGCACCGGGGAGCTGTTTTTT. The chain carries TRBV11-2 and TRBJ2-2, with a weak D call TRBD1 (5 bases). Germline loops: CDR1 SGHAT, CDR2 FQNNGV. The CDR3 consists of 14 residues. The germline V and J ends were trimmed by 4 bases and 4 bases, with 10 bases remaining between them.

The sample holds many counts of this clonotype. This chain uses TRBV24-1 with TRBJ2-1; 9 bases are a match to TRBD2. The trim removed 4 bases at V and 5 bases at J, leaving 8 bases unmatched. The CDR3 loop spans 16 amino acids. Germline assignment: CDR1 KGHDR and CDR2 SFDVKD. DNA for the CDR3: TGTGCCACCAGTGACCGGGCGGGAGGGTTTAACAATGAGCAGTTCTTC. It codes for CATSDRAGGFNNEQFF.

This clonotype was seen repeatedly, ten times or more. This chain joins TRBV11-2 and TRBJ2-7, with TRBD2 as a possible D gene (6 bases). Per the germline V gene, CDR1 is SGHAT and CDR2 is FQNNGV. The CDR3 length is 17 residues. V was cut by 3 bases and J by 3 bases, with 21 bases left in between. CDR3: CASSLGGPEAANYEQYF. For the CDR3, the DNA is TGTGCCAGCAGCTTGGGGGGTCCCGAGGCTGCCAACTACGAGCAGTACTTC.

In this sample, this clonotype turned up many times. V gene TRBV10-3 combines with J gene TRBJ2-7; 7 nucleotides align to TRBD2. Germline CDR1 reads ENHRY; CDR2 reads SYGVKD. The CDR3 contains 15 residues. The V gene end was trimmed by 4 bases and the J gene end by 6 bases; junction bases not matched to a gene: 12. CDR3 in DNA: TGTGCCATCAGTGGGGGGACTATGAATCTTTTCGAGCAGTACTTC. Translated: CAISGGTMNLFEQYF.

This chain connects TRBV19 to TRBJ2-5; TRBD2 aligns across 8 bases. The length of the CDR3 is 15 residues. Germline V gene sequence: CDR1 LNHDA, CDR2 SQIVND (reference sequence). With 5 bases clipped from V and 4 bases from J, the junction kept 9 bases outside the gene matches. CDR3 amino acids: CASSPRNGGGETQYF. CDR3 nucleotide sequence: TGTGCCAGTAGTCCCCGAAACGGGGGGGGAGAGACCCAGTACTTC.

The chain joins TRBV14 to TRBJ1-1; 7 nucleotides align to TRBD1. Trimming cost V 0 bases and J 5 bases; bases outside gene matches: 6. CDR1 and CDR2 (germline): SGHDN, FVKESK. This CDR3 region has 15 residues. The CDR3 region has the DNA TGTGCCAGCAGCCAAGATCGGACAGGTGGGACTGAAGCTTTCTTT. Translation gives CASSQDRTGGTEAFF.

This clonotype occurred once. A much larger clone is a single base away; this may be a read error. V usage is TRBV2 and J usage is TRBJ2-5, with a tentative D call TRBD1 (6 bases). Per germline, CDR1 SNHLY and CDR2 FYNNEI. This CDR3 region has 14 residues. V dropped 8 bases and J dropped 5 bases, with 18 bases sitting between them. CDR3 nucleotide sequence: TGTGCCAGCGGGGGATATACAGGGACCGAGACCCAGTACTTC. Protein product: CASGGYTGTETQYF.

The chain couples TRBV5-4 to TRBJ1-1; no clear D. V gave up 0 bases and J gave up 1 base, with 10 bases separating them. Germline CDR1 is SGHNT and CDR2 is YYREEE (reference sequence). The CDR3 sequence is 15 residues long. The CDR3 sequence: CASSLDRGKNTEAFF. The CDR3 nucleotides are TGTGCCAGCAGCTTGGATCGCGGGAAGAACACTGAAGCTTTCTTT.

The V gene is TRBV2, the J gene TRBJ2-3, with TRBD2 matching 8 bases. The CDR3 extends over 15 amino acids. CDR1 is SNHLY, CDR2 FYNNEI, per germline. V lost 6 bases and J lost 6; bases outside the gene matches: 11. CDR3 nucleotides: TGTGCCAGCAGGAAACTACTAGCGGAGCGGGATACGCAGTATTTT. Encoded protein: CASRKLLAERDTQYF.

The J gene is TRBJ1-1, the V gene TRBV2; no clear D gene. V was shortened by 6 bases and J by 4 bases, with 6 bases between the two germline ends. The CDR3 totals 11 residues. Looked up from germline, CDR1 is SNHLY and CDR2 is FYNNEI. This CDR3 is CASRSITEAFF. The CDR3 coding sequence is TGTGCCAGCAGGTCTATCACTGAAGCTTTCTTT.

In its sample, this clonotype was seen many times. The DNA of the CDR3 is TGTGCCAGTTCAGGAACAGCCCCTACGGAGCAGTACTTC. Its protein product is CASSGTAPTEQYF. This rearrangement joins TRBV18 to TRBJ2-7; D is undetermined. V lost 9 bases to trimming and J lost 7 bases, with 19 bases between them. Germline values: CDR1 KGHSH, CDR2 LQKENI. The CDR3 consists of 13 residues.

A note on this clonotype: This may stem from a read error, because a much larger clone lies one nucleotide away. The J gene is TRBJ1-1, the V gene TRBV12-3 or TRBV12-4; D is unresolved. The germline V and J ends were trimmed by 6 bases and 7 bases, with 12 bases remaining between them. The CDR3 spans 12 residues. The chain's CDR3 is CASRPPPSEAFF. DNA of the CDR3: TGTGCCAGCAGACCCCCTCCCAGTGAAGCTTTCTTT.

This clonotype was observed a handful of times. This sequence joins TRBV6-2 or TRBV6-3 and TRBJ2-3; 15 positions match TRBD2. The CDR3 length is 17 residues. Looked up from germline, CDR1 is MNHEY and CDR2 is SVGEGT. V trimming: 4 bases; J trimming: 9 bases; junction bases outside the gene matches: 11. The CDR3 DNA reads as TGTGCCAGCAGTTTAGAGGGACTAGCGGGAGGACAGATAACGCAGTATTTT. It codes for CASSLEGLAGGQITQYF.

V gene TRBV27 combines with J gene TRBJ2-5, with a tentative D call TRBD2 (6 bases). This CDR3 contains 13 residues. The V gene's germline CDR1 is MNHEY and CDR2 SMNVEV (reference sequence). Trimming stripped 7 bases from V and 5 bases from J, with 14 bases between. The CDR3 nucleotides read TGTGCCAGCACCCTCGCGGGGAGGGAGACCCAGTACTTC. Its translation is CASTLAGRETQYF.

In this sample, this clonotype turned up a few times. The chain couples TRBV6-5 to TRBJ1-2; 10 bases fit TRBD1. Germline lookup yields CDR1 MNHEY and CDR2 SVGAGI. V shed 0 bases and J 6 bases; nucleotides not matched to a gene: 4. The length of the CDR3 is 15 residues. The CDR3 here is CASSYSRQGAHGYTF. Here the CDR3 DNA reads TGTGCCAGCAGTTACTCGAGACAGGGGGCGCATGGCTACACCTTC.

In its sample, this clonotype was seen many times. The J gene is TRBJ2-2, the V gene TRBV7-2; a weak D match, TRBD2 (5 bases). Germline-derived CDR1 and CDR2 are SGHTA and FQGNSA. The length of the CDR3 is 15 residues. Trimming shortened V by 3 bases and J by 0 bases, and 8 bases separated the two germline ends. In DNA form, the CDR3 reads TGTGCCAGCAGCTTGCATAGCGCGAACACCGGGGAGCTGTTTTTT. Protein: CASSLHSANTGELFF. Filled out from reference TRBV7-2 and TRBJ2-2, the complete variable domain reads GAGVSQSPSNKVTEKGKDVELRCDPISGHTALYWYRQSLGQGLEFLIYFQGNSAPDKSGLPSDRFSAERTGGSVSTLTIQRTQQEDSAVYLCASSLHSANTGELFFGEGSRLTVL.

This clonotype occurred many times. The rearrangement links TRBV7-2 to TRBJ2-7, with 7 bases that match TRBD1. This CDR3 contains 15 residues. Germline-derived CDR1 and CDR2 are SGHTA and FQGNSA. V dropped 5 bases and J dropped 0; count of bases not matched to a gene: 7. The CDR3 DNA reads as TGTGCCAGCAGCGTACCGGGACAGTACTCCTACGAGCAGTACTTC. This codes for CASSVPGQYSYEQYF.